The T cell receptor (beta chain) described here comes from a study of control samples from healthy donors and cancer patients. The V gene end was trimmed by 4 bases and the J gene end by 5 bases; junction bases not matched to a gene: 16. CDR3 length equals 17 residues. From germline, CDR1 is SGHDN and CDR2 FVKESK. Method: immunoSEQ multiplex PCR; TCRdb's copy keeps in-frame clones and lacks some. This sample has some 410,000 clones; more than 80% occur once, and the top ten carry around 6.8%. The chain links TRBV14 to TRBJ2-5; 7 positions match TRBD2. Sequencing input: PBMCs. This TCR was recovered from a man aged 40-49 years with head and neck cancer. The CDR3 coding sequence is TGTGCCAGCAGCCCGTTACTGAGGACTAGAGGTCATGAGACCCAGTACTTC. It encodes CASSPLLRTRGHETQYF.